This T cell receptor (beta chain) emerged from a study of cytomegalovirus exposure and HLA in healthy donors. The PCR ran on 60 Vbeta and 13 Jbeta primers. TCRdb's copy holds only in-frame clones and misses some; the assay was immunoSEQ multiplex PCR. The table shows 130,000 or so clones, with 75% occurring only once. The receptor was derived from a woman between 40 and 50 years old in good health and CMV-seropositive. The sample was PBMCs.

CDR3 in amino acids: CASSERALEVTDTQYF. In DNA, the CDR3 is TGTGCCAGCAGTGAAAGGGCCCTGGAGGTCACAGATACGCAGTATTTT. The V gene is TRBV2, the J gene TRBJ2-3; a weak D match, TRBD2 (5 bases). The length of the CDR3 is 16 residues. Germline V gene data show CDR1 as SNHLY and CDR2 as FYNNEI. Trimming stripped 2 bases from V and 2 bases from J, with 14 bases between.